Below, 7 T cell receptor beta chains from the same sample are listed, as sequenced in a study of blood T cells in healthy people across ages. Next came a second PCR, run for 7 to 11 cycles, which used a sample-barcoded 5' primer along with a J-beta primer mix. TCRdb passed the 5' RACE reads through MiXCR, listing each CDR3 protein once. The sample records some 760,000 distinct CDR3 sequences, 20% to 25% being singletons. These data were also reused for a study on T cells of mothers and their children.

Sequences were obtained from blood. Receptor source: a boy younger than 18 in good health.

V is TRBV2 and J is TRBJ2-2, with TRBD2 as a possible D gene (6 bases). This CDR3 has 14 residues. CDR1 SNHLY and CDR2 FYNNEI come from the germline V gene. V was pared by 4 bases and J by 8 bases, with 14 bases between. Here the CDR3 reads CASSVGLASGELFF. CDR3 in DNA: TGTGCCAGCAGTGTGGGGCTAGCGTCGGGGGAGCTGTTTTTT.

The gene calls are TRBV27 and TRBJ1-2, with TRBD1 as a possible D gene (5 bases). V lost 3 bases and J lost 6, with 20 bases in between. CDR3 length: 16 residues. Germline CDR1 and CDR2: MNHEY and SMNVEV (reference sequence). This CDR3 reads CASSFFVGAFKDGYTF. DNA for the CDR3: TGTGCCAGCAGTTTCTTCGTTGGGGCGTTTAAGGATGGCTACACCTTC.

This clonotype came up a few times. The DNA for the CDR3 is TGTGCCAGCAGCCATATGTGGTTGGGGAGGACGGAAGAGACCCAGTACTTC. Translation: CASSHMWLGRTEETQYF. The chain has TRBV28 and TRBJ2-5, with a possible D match to TRBD2 (6 bases). CDR1 MDHEN and CDR2 SYDVKM come from the germline V gene. Trimming shortened V by 6 bases and J by 3 bases, and 23 bases separated the two germline ends. CDR3 size: 17 residues.

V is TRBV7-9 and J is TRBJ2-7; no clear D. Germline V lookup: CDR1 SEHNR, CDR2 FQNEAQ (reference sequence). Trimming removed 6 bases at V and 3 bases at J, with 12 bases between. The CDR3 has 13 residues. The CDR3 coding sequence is TGTGCCAGCAGTCCCCGGTCCTTCTACGAGCAGTACTTC. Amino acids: CASSPRSFYEQYF.

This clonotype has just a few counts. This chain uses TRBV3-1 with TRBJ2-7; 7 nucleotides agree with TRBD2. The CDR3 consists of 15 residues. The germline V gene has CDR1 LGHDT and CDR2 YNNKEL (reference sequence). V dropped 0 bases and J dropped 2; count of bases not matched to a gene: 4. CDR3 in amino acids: CASSQDGGRTYEQYF. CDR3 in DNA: TGTGCCAGCAGCCAAGACGGCGGGAGAACCTACGAGCAGTACTTC.

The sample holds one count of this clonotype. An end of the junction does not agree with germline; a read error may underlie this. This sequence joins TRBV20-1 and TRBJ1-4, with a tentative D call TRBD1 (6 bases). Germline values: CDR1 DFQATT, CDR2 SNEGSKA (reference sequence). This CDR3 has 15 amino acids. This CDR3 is CSARDPGATNEKPFF. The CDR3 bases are TGCAGTGCTAGAGATCCGGGGGCAACTAATGAAAAACCGTTTTTT.

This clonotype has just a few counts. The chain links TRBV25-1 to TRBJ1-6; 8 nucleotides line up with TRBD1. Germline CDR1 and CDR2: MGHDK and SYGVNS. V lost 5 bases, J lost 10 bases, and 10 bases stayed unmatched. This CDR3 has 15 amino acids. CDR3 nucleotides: TGTGCCAGCAGTCCCCCCGGGACAGGAGGATCACCCCTCCACTTT. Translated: CASSPPGTGGSPLHF. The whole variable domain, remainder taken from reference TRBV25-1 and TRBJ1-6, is EADIYQTPRYLVIGTGKKITLECSQTMGHDKMYWYQQDPGMELHLIHYSYGVNSTEKGDLSSESTVSRIRTEHFPLTLESARPSHTSQYLCASSPPGTGGSPLHFGNGTRLTVT.